The 27 T cell receptor beta chains reported below all come from one sample, sequenced in a study of blood T cell repertoires in COVID-19 (dated by TCRdb to 2020 to 2021). Libraries were prepared through the immunoSEQ multiplex PCR assay. In TCRdb, the immuneACCESS table is reduced to in-frame sequences with V and J assigned. These tables do not hold every clone; where another copy was compared, an unresolved V gene accounts for under half, and the others remain unexplained. The sample contains 300,000 to 400,000 clones, approximately 89% of them found a single time. The ten largest clones represent over 4.5% of the sample. Sequences were obtained from PBMCs or T cells enriched from blood (not recorded which). The receptors were gathered from a man aged 30 to 45 who had recovered from COVID-19.

The V call is TRBV2, the J call TRBJ1-5; 8 bases fit TRBD1. This CDR3 has 16 residues. Germline CDR1 and CDR2: SNHLY and FYNNEI. V shed 3 bases, J shed 0 bases, and the junction held 4 bases outside the gene matches. Here the CDR3 DNA reads TGTGCCAGCAGTGAGGACAGGGCTTATAGCAATCAGCCCCAGCATTTT. This translates into CASSEDRAYSNQPQHF.

This chain uses TRBV13 with TRBJ2-1; 14 positions agree with TRBD2. Looked up from germline, CDR1 is PRHDT and CDR2 is FYEKMQ (reference sequence). This CDR3 is built from 17 residues. With V trimmed by 5 bases and J by 4 bases, 7 bases remained unmatched. CDR3 DNA: TGTGCCAGCAGCGAGACTAGCGGGGGGGCCGGGTACAATGAGCAGTTCTTC. Its translation: CASSETSGGAGYNEQFF.

The chain recombines TRBV12-1 with TRBJ2-7; the D call in the table, TRBD1, was not verified against the DNA. TRBV12-1 is a documented pseudogene. CDR3 size: 17 residues. CDR3 DNA: TGTGCCAGCAGCCCCCCATGGACAACGAGTCTTTTGAACGGTCAGTACTTC. It specifies CASSPPWTTSLLNGQYF.

The chain uses TRBV5-4 and TRBJ2-3, with TRBD2 matching over 10 bases. This CDR3 has 16 amino acids. With 0 bases clipped from V and 2 bases from J, the junction kept 3 bases outside the gene matches. Looked up from germline, CDR1 is SGHNT and CDR2 is YYREEE (reference sequence). The CDR3 sequence is CASSLGLAGDTDTQYF. The DNA for the CDR3 is TGTGCCAGCAGCTTGGGTCTAGCGGGGGACACAGATACGCAGTATTTT.

The gene calls are TRBV5-1 and TRBJ2-7; weak D call: TRBD1 (5 bases). The germline V gene encodes CDR1 SGHRS and CDR2 YFSETQ. The CDR3 has 15 amino acids. V was cut by 1 base and J by 5 bases, with 16 bases left in between. CDR3 residues: CASSLSSQGGDEQYF. CDR3 bases: TGCGCCAGCAGCTTGAGCTCGCAGGGTGGGGACGAGCAGTACTTC.

This clone occurred once. The chain carries TRBV5-1 and TRBJ1-6, with TRBD1 matching 9 bases. The V segment lost 0 bases and the J segment 7 bases; nucleotides outside the gene matches: 5. Looked up from germline, CDR1 is SGHRS and CDR2 is YFSETQ. The length of the CDR3 is 16 residues. Here the CDR3 reads CASSLEGQGVNSPLHF. In DNA form, the CDR3 reads TGCGCCAGCAGCTTGGAGGGACAGGGAGTAAATTCACCCCTCCACTTT. Drawing the rest from reference TRBV5-1 and TRBJ1-6, the complete variable domain is KAGVTQTPRYLIKTRGQQVTLSCSPISGHRSVSWYQQTPGQGLQFLFEYFSETQRNKGNFPGRFSGRQFSNSRSEMNVSTLELGDSALYLCASSLEGQGVNSPLHFGNGTRLTVT.

The chain links TRBV28 to TRBJ1-4; TRBD1 aligns across 8 bases. Germline assignment: CDR1 MDHEN and CDR2 SYDVKM. V was pared by 6 bases and J by 4 bases, with 7 bases of the junction left unmatched. The CDR3 loop spans 15 amino acids. In nucleotides, the CDR3 is TGTGCCAGCAGCAAGGACAGGGAGGGTAATGAAAAACTGTTTTTT. It translates to CASSKDREGNEKLFF. The complete variable domain, with remaining parts taken from reference TRBV28 and TRBJ1-4, reads DVKVTQSSRYLVKRTGEKVFLECVQDMDHENMFWYRQDPGLGLRLIYFSYDVKMKEKGDIPEGYSVSREKKERFSLILESASTNQTSMYLCASSKDREGNEKLFFGSGTQLSVL.

The chain employs TRBV6-5 and TRBJ2-3; perhaps TRBD1 as D (6 bases). The CDR3 contains 13 residues. CDR1 MNHEY and CDR2 SVGAGI come from the germline V gene. V lost 2 bases, J lost 6 bases, and 9 bases lay in between. This CDR3 reads CASSYPGVDTQYF. CDR3 coding DNA: TGTGCCAGCAGTTACCCAGGGGTGGATACGCAGTATTTT.

The chain joins TRBV2 to TRBJ2-3, with TRBD2 identical over 12 bases. The CDR3 is 15 amino acids. Trimming at V came to 5 bases and at J to 5 bases, leaving 5 bases not matched to a gene. Germline V gives CDR1 SNHLY, CDR2 FYNNEI. The CDR3 bases are TGTGCCAGCAGTCGGACTAGCGGGGAACTAGATACGCAGTATTTT. Its protein is CASSRTSGELDTQYF. The whole variable domain, remainder taken from reference TRBV2 and TRBJ2-3, is EPEVTQTPSHQVTQMGQEVILRCVPISNHLYFYWYRQILGQKVEFLVSFYNNEISEKSEIFDDQFSVERPDGSNFTLKIRSTKLEDSAMYFCASSRTSGELDTQYFGPGTRLTVL.

V and J are TRBV3-1 (or the pseudogene TRBV3-2) and TRBJ1-5; TRBD1 is a possible D gene (5 bases). The length of the CDR3 is 13 residues. The V gene's germline CDR1 is LGHDT and CDR2 YNNKEL (reference sequence). Trimming removed 1 base from V and 7 bases from J, with 8 bases in between. The CDR3 region has the DNA TGTGCCAGCAGCCAAGGGAGGGGCCAGCCCCAGCATTTT. Protein product: CASSQGRGQPQHF.

The rearrangement uses TRBV7-3 and TRBJ2-2; TRBD1 might be the D (6 bases). Germline assignment: CDR1 SGHTA and CDR2 FQGTGA. This CDR3 spans 17 amino acids. V was cut by 5 bases and J by 4 bases, with 20 bases left in between. In DNA form, the CDR3 reads TGTGCCAGCAGCCCAGAGGGGTGGACAGCCCGCACCGGGGAGCTGTTTTTT. Residues: CASSPEGWTARTGELFF.

CDR3 region: CASSSTGAIFNQPQHF. As DNA, the CDR3 is TGTGCCAGCAGCTCGACAGGGGCGATCTTCAATCAGCCCCAGCATTTT. The chain joins TRBV6-2 or TRBV6-3 to TRBJ1-5, with 8 bases aligning to TRBD1. CDR1 MNHEY and CDR2 SVGEGT come from the germline V gene. The CDR3 totals 16 residues. V gave up 6 bases and J gave up 3 bases; unmatched junction bases: 10.

The J gene is TRBJ1-4, the V gene TRBV25-1; D perhaps matches TRBD1 (5 bases). Trimming stripped 1 base from V and 6 bases from J, with 18 bases between. Per the germline V gene, CDR1 is MGHDK and CDR2 is SYGVNS. The CDR3 runs 17 residues. The CDR3 nucleotides are TGTGCCAGCAGTGAATTGAGGGAGGGGCCGATTTATGAAAAACTGTTTTTT. This gives the protein CASSELREGPIYEKLFF.

The chain has TRBV6-1 and TRBJ1-5, with D possibly TRBD1 on 5 matching bases. Germline V gene sequence: CDR1 MNHNS, CDR2 SASEGT. This CDR3 has 16 residues. The germline V and J ends were trimmed by 2 bases and 0 bases, with 11 bases remaining between them. The CDR3 sequence: CASSELDSYSNQPQHF. The CDR3 DNA follows: TGTGCCAGCAGTGAACTCGACAGTTATAGCAATCAGCCCCAGCATTTT.

The V call is TRBV7-2, the J call TRBJ1-5, with D perhaps TRBD1 (6 bases). The CDR3 spans 14 residues. The V gene lost 1 base and the J gene lost 6 bases, with 10 bases spanning the gap. Germline V CDR1 and CDR2: SGHTA, FQGNSA. CDR3 coding DNA: TGTGCCAGCAGCTTAGGACAGGTTCCTCAGCCCCAGCATTTT. Residues: CASSLGQVPQPQHF. Filled out from reference TRBV7-2 and TRBJ1-5, the complete variable domain reads GAGVSQSPSNKVTEKGKDVELRCDPISGHTALYWYRQSLGQGLEFLIYFQGNSAPDKSGLPSDRFSAERTGGSVSTLTIQRTQQEDSAVYLCASSLGQVPQPQHFGDGTRLSIL.

The chain carries TRBV19 and TRBJ2-1; 9 nucleotides align to TRBD2. V shed 3 bases, J shed 4 bases, and the junction held 4 bases outside the gene matches. The CDR3 sequence is 15 residues long. Germline CDR1 is LNHDA and CDR2 is SQIVND (reference sequence). The CDR3 nucleotides read TGTGCCAGTAGTATTTCTAGCGGGGCTTACAATGAGCAGTTCTTC. This sequence encodes CASSISSGAYNEQFF.

This chain joins TRBV6-2 or TRBV6-3 and TRBJ1-3, with 9 bases matching TRBD1. Germline values: CDR1 MNHEY, CDR2 SVGEGT. Trimming removed 5 bases from V and 4 bases from J; junction bases left unmatched: 9. The CDR3 is made up of 16 amino acids. The DNA of the CDR3 is TGTGCCAGCAGTCCCCGGGGACAGGGCGGCGGAAACACCATATATTTT. This encodes CASSPRGQGGGNTIYF.

This chain links TRBV19 with TRBJ1-3; TRBD1 is a possible D gene (6 bases). The CDR3 runs to 16 residues. Germline V gene lookup returns CDR1 LNHDA and CDR2 SQIVND (reference sequence). Trimming took 5 bases from V and 0 from J, leaving 14 bases between them. The CDR3, as DNA: TGTGCCAGTAGTCGACAGGACAGCTACTCTGGAAACACCATATATTTT. Its translation: CASSRQDSYSGNTIYF.

The chain uses TRBV18 and TRBJ1-1, with 8 nucleotides matching TRBD1. The junction had 8 bases not matched to a gene; V was cut back by 3 bases and J by 5 bases. The CDR3 totals 15 residues. Germline CDR1 is KGHSH and CDR2 is LQKENI. Here the CDR3 DNA reads TGTGCCAGCTCACCCCTTGGACAGGGACAGACTGAAGCTTTCTTT. Amino acid sequence: CASSPLGQGQTEAFF.

The chain couples TRBV19 to TRBJ2-7; possibly TRBD1 for D (6 bases). The V gene's germline CDR1 is LNHDA and CDR2 SQIVND (reference sequence). Trimming took 3 bases from V and 3 from J, leaving 12 bases between them. The CDR3 has 14 amino acids. CDR3 nucleotides: TGTGCCAGTAGTATCAGGACAGAGGGCTACGAGCAGTACTTC. It translates to CASSIRTEGYEQYF.

The rearrangement links TRBV25-1 to TRBJ1-2; TRBD1 might be the D (5 bases). Germline CDR1 is MGHDK and CDR2 is SYGVNS. The CDR3 spans 14 residues. V lost 1 base, J lost 8 bases, and 14 bases lay in between. The CDR3 DNA is TGTGCCAGCAGTGAATTCAGGGCCCAGGGAGGCTACACCTTC. It is translated as CASSEFRAQGGYTF.

The chain recombines TRBV24-1 with TRBJ2-2; 12 nucleotides match TRBD2. V trimming: 4 bases; J trimming: 5 bases; junction bases outside the gene matches: 4. The CDR3 spans 16 residues. Per germline, CDR1 KGHDR and CDR2 SFDVKD. The CDR3 sequence is CATSEPSGGETGELFF. DNA of the CDR3: TGTGCCACCAGTGAACCTAGCGGGGGGGAAACCGGGGAGCTGTTTTTT.

This chain connects TRBV11-2 to TRBJ2-5, with a possible D match to TRBD2 (7 bases). V was cut by 5 bases and J by 5 bases, with 21 bases left in between. The germline V gene has CDR1 SGHAT and CDR2 FQNNGV. CDR3 length: 16 amino acids. The CDR3 sequence: CASSPGGAGAWETQYF. CDR3 DNA sequence: TGTGCCAGCAGCCCTGGGGGGGCAGGGGCGTGGGAGACCCAGTACTTC.

This clone was counted once. This sequence joins TRBV10-3 and TRBJ1-1; D is unclear. V lost 0 bases to trimming and J lost 4 bases, with 9 bases between them. The CDR3 runs to 14 residues. Looked up from germline, CDR1 is ENHRY and CDR2 is SYGVKD. CDR3: CAISESYTVTEAFF. DNA of the CDR3: TGTGCCATCAGTGAGTCGTACACAGTCACTGAAGCTTTCTTT.

The chain recombines TRBV19 with TRBJ1-2; 9 nucleotides match TRBD1. Germline-derived CDR1 and CDR2 are LNHDA and SQIVND (reference sequence). The ends lost 6 bases at V and 1 base at J; junction bases unmatched: 3. The CDR3 extends over 14 amino acids. The DNA for the CDR3 is TGTGCCAGTAGCAAGGACAGGGGTAACTATGGCTACACCTTC. This gives the protein CASSKDRGNYGYTF.

In this sample, this clone turned up once. The chain uses TRBV5-1 and TRBJ2-6, with TRBD1 matching over 7 bases. This CDR3 contains 16 residues. CDR1 is SGHRS and CDR2 is YFSETQ in the germline V gene. The V gene end was trimmed by 4 bases and the J gene end by 1 base; junction bases not matched to a gene: 5. The CDR3 loop reads CASSDRERSGANVLTF. CDR3 coding DNA: TGCGCCAGCAGCGACAGGGAAAGGTCTGGGGCCAACGTCCTGACTTTC.

CDR3 protein: CASSLGRLNTEAFF. CDR3 nucleotides: TGTGCCAGCAGTTTGGGCAGGCTAAACACTGAAGCTTTCTTT. The rearrangement uses TRBV27 and TRBJ1-1; no clear D. The CDR3 length is 14 residues. Germline CDR1 is MNHEY and CDR2 is SMNVEV (reference sequence). V was cut by 3 bases and J by 2 bases, with 10 bases left in between.